The 15 T cell receptor beta chains listed next were all sequenced from one sample in a study of T cell responses to AZD1222 COVID-19 vaccine (dated by TCRdb to 2020 to 2023). Reading the label with the study, this specimen's time point is: about 28 days (+/-7) after the second vaccine dose. The sample's treatment or condition label is to be understood as: meningococcal conjugate vaccine given as trial control. Library creation used the immunoSEQ multiplex PCR assay. TCRdb took over this immuneACCESS table, retaining in-frame rearrangements with V and J assigned. Such tables are incomplete; in checked studies, under half of the missing clones stem from an unresolved V gene, and the remainder is unexplained. The sample includes around 220,000 clones, with 94% observed a single time. The top ten clones comprise approximately 1.5% of the sample. The sample here was peripheral blood, taken 28 days after the second dose of the MenACWY control vaccine. The receptors originated from an adult who received the MenACWY meningococcal vaccine as a control.

The chain links TRBV27 to TRBJ1-4, with D maybe TRBD1 (6 bases). The CDR3 spans 15 residues. Trimming took off 11 bases at V and 2 bases at J, with 18 bases between the two ends. Germline V gene data show CDR1 as MNHEY and CDR2 as SMNVEV (reference sequence). In nucleotides, the CDR3 is TGTGCCTGCAAGTCGGGTACAGGGACTAATGAAAAACTGTTTTTT. It is translated as CACKSGTGTNEKLFF.

The CDR3 spells CASSLKPTYEQYF. The CDR3 region has the DNA TGTGCCAGCAGTTTAAAACCGACCTACGAGCAGTACTTC. V gene TRBV27 combines with J gene TRBJ2-7; D not resolved. The CDR3 runs to 13 residues. Trimming shortened V by 2 bases and J by 2 bases, and 7 bases separated the two germline ends. Germline values: CDR1 MNHEY, CDR2 SMNVEV (reference sequence).

The gene calls are TRBV3-1 (or the pseudogene TRBV3-2) and TRBJ2-7; 10 nucleotides agree with TRBD2. The CDR3 sequence is 15 residues long. Germline CDR1 and CDR2: LGHDT and YNNKEL (reference sequence). With 4 bases clipped from V and 0 bases from J, the junction kept 3 bases outside the gene matches. CDR3 amino acids: CASSLAGGYSYEQYF. The CDR3 nucleotides are TGTGCCAGCAGCCTAGCGGGAGGATACTCCTACGAGCAGTACTTC.

The chain employs TRBV12-5 and TRBJ1-2, with TRBD1 matching 7 bases. The V gene's germline CDR1 is LGHNT and CDR2 FRNRAP. The CDR3 consists of 16 residues. Unmatched junction bases numbered 9, after V lost 4 bases and J lost 1 base. The CDR3 sequence is CASGSLRGGINYGYTF. CDR3 DNA: TGTGCTAGTGGTTCGCTCAGGGGGGGGATTAACTATGGCTACACCTTC. Supplemented by reference TRBV12-5 and TRBJ1-2, the full variable domain reads DARVTQTPRHKVTEMGQEVTMRCQPILGHNTVFWYRQTMMQGLELLAYFRNRAPLDDSGMPKDRFSAEMPDATLATLKIQPSEPRDSAVYFCASGSLRGGINYGYTFGSGTRLTVV.

The CDR3 loop reads CASSLGTGPYEQYF. CDR3 nucleotides: TGCGCCAGCAGCTTGGGGACAGGACCCTACGAGCAGTACTTC. The V call is TRBV5-1, the J call TRBJ2-7, with TRBD1 matching 7 bases. Germline V gene lookup returns CDR1 SGHRS and CDR2 YFSETQ. The length of the CDR3 is 14 residues. V lost 0 bases, J lost 2 bases, and 2 bases stayed unmatched.

The table lists this clone with a count of one. The rearrangement links TRBV28 to TRBJ1-2; the D gene is possibly TRBD1 (6 bases). V gave up 6 bases and J gave up 3 bases, with 14 bases separating them. This CDR3 is 14 amino acids long. CDR1 is MDHEN and CDR2 is SYDVKM in the germline V gene. CDR3 DNA: TGTGCCAGCAGCCAAAATGACAGGCACTATGGCTACACCTTC. Protein sequence: CASSQNDRHYGYTF.

This rearrangement joins TRBV10-2 to TRBJ2-7; possibly TRBD1 or TRBD2 for D (5 bases each). The CDR3 is made up of 14 amino acids. Between the trimmed V and J ends, which lost 7 bases and 2 bases, there was a span of 15 bases. Germline-derived CDR1 and CDR2 are WSHSY and SAAADI. Written as DNA, the CDR3 is TGCGCCAGCACCTGGGACGGGGAGACCTACGAGCAGTACTTC. It encodes CASTWDGETYEQYF.

V is TRBV5-1 and J is TRBJ1-4; unclear D gene. The CDR3 spans 15 residues. The V end lost 4 bases, the J end lost 3 bases, and 13 bases lay between the germline ends. Per the germline V gene, CDR1 is SGHRS and CDR2 is YFSETQ. Here the CDR3 reads CASSPDDTANEKLFF. In nucleotides, the CDR3 is TGCGCCAGCAGCCCCGACGATACGGCTAATGAAAAACTGTTTTTT.

The V call is TRBV30, the J call TRBJ1-1; perhaps TRBD1 as D (5 bases). This CDR3 has 13 residues. The germline CDR1 and CDR2 sequences are GTSNPN and SVGIG (reference sequence). Trimming left V 0 bases short and J 5 bases short, with 10 bases between. CDR3 sequence reads: CAWSVLGTTEAFF. The CDR3 DNA reads TGTGCCTGGAGTGTATTGGGGACGACTGAAGCTTTCTTT. Full variable domain (rest looked up from reference TRBV30 and TRBJ1-1): SQTIHQWPATLVQPVGSPLSLECTVEGTSNPNLYWYRQAAGRGLQLLFYSVGIGQISSEVPQNLSASRPQDRQFILSSKKLLLSDSGFYLCAWSVLGTTEAFFGQGTRLTVV.

This chain uses TRBV30 with TRBJ2-7; the D gene is possibly TRBD2 (5 bases). The length of the CDR3 is 11 residues. Germline V lookup: CDR1 GTSNPN, CDR2 SVGIG (reference sequence). V lost 5 bases and J lost 7, with 12 bases in between. Here the CDR3 DNA reads TGTGCCTGGGGCGGGTCTCAGGAGCAGTACTTC. Its translation: CAWGGSQEQYF.

The chain has TRBV18 and TRBJ1-5, with 8 bases fitting TRBD1. Germline CDR1 and CDR2: KGHSH and LQKENI. This CDR3 has 15 residues. V shed 4 bases, J shed 7 bases, and the junction held 9 bases outside the gene matches. CDR3 in DNA: TGTGCCAGCTCACAGAACGGACAGGGACAACAGCCCCAGCATTTT. It codes for CASSQNGQGQQPQHF.

The chain carries TRBV24-1 and TRBJ2-2; TRBD2 might be the D (7 bases). V was clipped by 1 base and J by 2 bases, with 10 bases between them. This CDR3 comprises 16 residues. Germline V gene sequence: CDR1 KGHDR, CDR2 SFDVKD. The CDR3 DNA reads as TGTGCCACCAGTGATTTAGGGGGACTAAACACCGGGGAGCTGTTTTTT. It specifies CATSDLGGLNTGELFF.

The gene calls are TRBV12-3 or TRBV12-4 and TRBJ1-2; D remains ambiguous. The CDR3 covers 13 residues. The V gene lost 6 bases and the J gene lost 7 bases, with 15 bases spanning the gap. CDR3 in DNA: TGTGCCAGCAGCCAGACTACCCCGGGTGGCTACACCTTC. This encodes CASSQTTPGGYTF.

This rearrangement joins TRBV27 to TRBJ2-7; the D gene is possibly TRBD1 (6 bases). V was trimmed by 5 bases and J by 6 bases, leaving 17 bases between them. From germline, CDR1 is MNHEY and CDR2 SMNVEV (reference sequence). This CDR3 is 14 amino acids long. CDR3 in amino acids: CASSLNLQGSEQYF. The CDR3 nucleotides read TGTGCCAGCAGTCTCAACTTACAGGGAAGCGAGCAGTACTTC.

This rearrangement joins TRBV7-9 to TRBJ2-7; D remains ambiguous. Germline V gene lookup returns CDR1 SEHNR and CDR2 FQNEAQ (reference sequence). The V end lost 6 bases, the J end lost 2 bases, and 14 bases lay between the germline ends. CDR3 length: 14 residues. The CDR3 nucleotides read TGTGCCAGCAGTCCGTTGGACGGACCCTACGAGCAGTACTTC. Encoded protein: CASSPLDGPYEQYF.